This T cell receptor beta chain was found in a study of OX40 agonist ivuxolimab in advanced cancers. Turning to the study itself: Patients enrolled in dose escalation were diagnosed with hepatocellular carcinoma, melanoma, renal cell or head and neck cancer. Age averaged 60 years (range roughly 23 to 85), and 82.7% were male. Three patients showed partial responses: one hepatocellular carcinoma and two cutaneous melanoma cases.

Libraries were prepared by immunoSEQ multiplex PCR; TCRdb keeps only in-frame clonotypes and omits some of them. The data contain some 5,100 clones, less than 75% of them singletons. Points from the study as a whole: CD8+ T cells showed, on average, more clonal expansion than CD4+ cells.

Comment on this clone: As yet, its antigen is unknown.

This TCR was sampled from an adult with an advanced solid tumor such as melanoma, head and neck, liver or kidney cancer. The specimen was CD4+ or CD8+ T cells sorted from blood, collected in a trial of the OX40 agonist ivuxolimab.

As DNA, the CDR3 is TGTGCCAGCAGCAGATGGACCAACTCTGGGGCCAACGTCCTGACTTTC. Its protein product is CASSRWTNSGANVLTF. This chain uses TRBV5-5 with TRBJ2-6; unclear D gene. Germline loops: CDR1 SGHKS, CDR2 YYEKEE (reference sequence). The CDR3 runs to 16 residues. Trimming stripped 4 bases from V and 0 bases from J, with 11 bases between.